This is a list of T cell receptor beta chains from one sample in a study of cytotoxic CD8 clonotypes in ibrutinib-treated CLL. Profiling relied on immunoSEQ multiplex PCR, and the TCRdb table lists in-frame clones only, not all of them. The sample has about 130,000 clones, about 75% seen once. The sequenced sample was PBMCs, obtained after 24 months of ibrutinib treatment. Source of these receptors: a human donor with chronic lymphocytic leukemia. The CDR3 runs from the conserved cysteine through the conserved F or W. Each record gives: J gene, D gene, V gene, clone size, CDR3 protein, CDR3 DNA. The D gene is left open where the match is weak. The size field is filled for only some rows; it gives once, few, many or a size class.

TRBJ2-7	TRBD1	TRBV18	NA	CASSPTTDRAGEQYF	TGTGCCAGCTCACCAACCACAGACAGGGCGGGCGAGCAGTACTTC
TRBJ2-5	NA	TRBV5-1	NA	CASSTSSGHQETQYF	TGCGCCAGCAGCACTTCCAGCGGACACCAAGAGACCCAGTACTTC
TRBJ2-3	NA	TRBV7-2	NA	CASSSQIGGTDTQYF	TGTGCCAGCAGCTCCCAAATAGGAGGGACAGATACGCAGTATTTT
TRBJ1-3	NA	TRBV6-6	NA	CASTPGYNTIYF	TGTGCCAGCACCCCGGGTTATAACACCATATATTTT
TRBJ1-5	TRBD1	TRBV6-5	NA	CASRQGGDQPQHF	TGTGCCAGCCGTCAGGGGGGGGATCAGCCCCAGCATTTT
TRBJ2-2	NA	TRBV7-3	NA	CASSQVGGSGELFF	TGTGCCAGCAGCCAAGTTGGGGGATCCGGGGAGCTGTTTTTT
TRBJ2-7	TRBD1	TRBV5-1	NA	CASSYRQGSEQYF	TGCGCCAGCAGCTACCGACAGGGTTCCGAGCAGTACTTC
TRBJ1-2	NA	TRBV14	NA	CASSQLALDRRKNYGYTF	TGTGCCAGCAGCCAACTTGCCCTTGACAGGCGCAAAAACTATGGCTACACCTTC
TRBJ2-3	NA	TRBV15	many	CATSRDPGDTQYF	TGTGCCACCAGCAGAGACCCGGGAGATACGCAGTATTTT
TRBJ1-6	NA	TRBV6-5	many	CASSFPGSPLHF	TGTGCCAGCAGTTTCCCGGGTTCACCCCTCCACTTT
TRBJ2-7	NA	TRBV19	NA	CASSIGGAYEQYF	TGTGCCAGTAGTATTGGAGGGGCCTACGAGCAGTACTTC
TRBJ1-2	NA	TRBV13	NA	CASSLAGGGYTF	TGTGCCAGCAGCTTAGCGGGGGGAGGCTACACCTTC
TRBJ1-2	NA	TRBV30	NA	CAWSPGSYGYTF	TGTGCCTGGAGCCCCGGGAGCTATGGCTACACCTTC
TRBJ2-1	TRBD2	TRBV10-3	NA	CATVAGLSNEQFF	TGTGCCACCGTAGCGGGATTGTCCAATGAGCAGTTCTTC
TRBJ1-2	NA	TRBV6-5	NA	CASSYGRGRANYGYTF	TGTGCCAGCAGTTATGGCAGGGGAAGAGCTAACTATGGCTACACCTTC
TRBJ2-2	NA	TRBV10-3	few	CAISLSAGELFF	TGTGCCATCAGCCTTAGCGCCGGGGAGCTGTTTTTT
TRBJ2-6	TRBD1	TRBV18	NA	CASSPLATGTSGANVLTF	TGTGCCAGCTCACCGCTTGCGACAGGGACCTCTGGGGCCAACGTCCTGACTTTC
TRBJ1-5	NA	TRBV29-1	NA	CSVDPGGGQPQHF	TGCAGCGTTGACCCGGGGGGGGGTCAGCCCCAGCATTTT
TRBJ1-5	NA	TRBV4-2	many	CASSSQGANQPQHF	TGTGCCAGCTCTAGCCAAGGGGCCAATCAGCCCCAGCATTTT
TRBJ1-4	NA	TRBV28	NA	CASRPTVATNEKLFF	TGTGCCAGCAGACCGACAGTTGCAACTAATGAAAAACTGTTTTTT
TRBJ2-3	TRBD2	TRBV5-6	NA	CASTRLAGRTDTQYF	TGTGCCAGCACCCGACTAGCGGGTCGCACAGATACGCAGTATTTT
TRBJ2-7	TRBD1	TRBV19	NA	CASSPGRGYEQYF	TGTGCCAGTAGTCCGGGCAGGGGGTACGAGCAGTACTTC
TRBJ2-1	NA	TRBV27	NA	CASSLWGNEQFF	TGTGCCAGCAGTTTATGGGGCAATGAGCAGTTCTTC
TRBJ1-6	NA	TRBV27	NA	CASSFRGDSPLHF	TGTGCCAGCAGTTTTAGGGGTGATTCACCCCTCCACTTT